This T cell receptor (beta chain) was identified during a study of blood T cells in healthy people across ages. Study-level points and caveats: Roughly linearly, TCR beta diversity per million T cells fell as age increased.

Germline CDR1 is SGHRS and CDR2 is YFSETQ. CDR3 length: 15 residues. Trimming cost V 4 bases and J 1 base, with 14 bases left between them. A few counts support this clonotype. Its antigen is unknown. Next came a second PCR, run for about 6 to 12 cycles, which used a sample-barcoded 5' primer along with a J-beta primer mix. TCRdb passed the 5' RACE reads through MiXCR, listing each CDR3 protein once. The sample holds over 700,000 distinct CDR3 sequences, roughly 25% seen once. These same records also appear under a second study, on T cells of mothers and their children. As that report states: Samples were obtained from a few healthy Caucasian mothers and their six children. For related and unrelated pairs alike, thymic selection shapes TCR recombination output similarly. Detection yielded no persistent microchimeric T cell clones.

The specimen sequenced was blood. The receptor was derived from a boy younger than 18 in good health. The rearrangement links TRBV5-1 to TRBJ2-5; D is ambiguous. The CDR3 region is CASSPQSPAQETQYF. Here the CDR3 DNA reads TGCGCCAGCAGCCCCCAGTCGCCAGCCCAAGAGACCCAGTACTTC. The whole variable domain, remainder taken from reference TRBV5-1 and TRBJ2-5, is KAGVTQTPRYLIKTRGQQVTLSCSPISGHRSVSWYQQTPGQGLQFLFEYFSETQRNKGNFPGRFSGRQFSNSRSEMNVSTLELGDSALYLCASSPQSPAQETQYFGPGTRLLVL.